The present T cell receptor (beta chain) was sequenced within a study of post-analysis software for immune sequencing data. Study-wide background: The cohort encompassed relapsing-remitting, secondary progressive and progressive-relapsing multiple sclerosis disease courses.

Study-level findings and limits: Elevated frequency relative to controls characterized several TRBV segments in patients, TRBV5-6, TRBV5-1 and TRBV20-1 among them. The study found significantly lower normalized Chao1 diversity in multiple sclerosis patients than in controls.

The CDR3 has 17 residues. CDR1 is SGHRS and CDR2 is YFSETQ in the germline V gene. TCR beta libraries were prepared from cDNA with unique molecular identifiers. T cells numbering about 0.85 to 10 million gave rise to about 540,000 cDNA molecules. TCRdb reanalysed the PCR reads using MiXCR and keeps one entry per CDR3 protein. Among about 820,000 distinct CDR3 sequences listed, approximately 53% were seen once. Note on this clonotype: The antigen remains undetermined. One end of the junction does not line up with germline, which may come from a read error.

The chain is built from TRBV5-1 and TRBJ2-1, with 7 bases identical to TRBD2. The clonotype was recovered from a girl aged 10 to 17 with multiple sclerosis. Sequenced: blood. CDR3: CVSSLRLAEISYNEQFF. The CDR3 DNA reads TGCGTCAGCAGCCTACGTCTAGCGGAGATCTCCTACAATGAGCAGTTCTTC.